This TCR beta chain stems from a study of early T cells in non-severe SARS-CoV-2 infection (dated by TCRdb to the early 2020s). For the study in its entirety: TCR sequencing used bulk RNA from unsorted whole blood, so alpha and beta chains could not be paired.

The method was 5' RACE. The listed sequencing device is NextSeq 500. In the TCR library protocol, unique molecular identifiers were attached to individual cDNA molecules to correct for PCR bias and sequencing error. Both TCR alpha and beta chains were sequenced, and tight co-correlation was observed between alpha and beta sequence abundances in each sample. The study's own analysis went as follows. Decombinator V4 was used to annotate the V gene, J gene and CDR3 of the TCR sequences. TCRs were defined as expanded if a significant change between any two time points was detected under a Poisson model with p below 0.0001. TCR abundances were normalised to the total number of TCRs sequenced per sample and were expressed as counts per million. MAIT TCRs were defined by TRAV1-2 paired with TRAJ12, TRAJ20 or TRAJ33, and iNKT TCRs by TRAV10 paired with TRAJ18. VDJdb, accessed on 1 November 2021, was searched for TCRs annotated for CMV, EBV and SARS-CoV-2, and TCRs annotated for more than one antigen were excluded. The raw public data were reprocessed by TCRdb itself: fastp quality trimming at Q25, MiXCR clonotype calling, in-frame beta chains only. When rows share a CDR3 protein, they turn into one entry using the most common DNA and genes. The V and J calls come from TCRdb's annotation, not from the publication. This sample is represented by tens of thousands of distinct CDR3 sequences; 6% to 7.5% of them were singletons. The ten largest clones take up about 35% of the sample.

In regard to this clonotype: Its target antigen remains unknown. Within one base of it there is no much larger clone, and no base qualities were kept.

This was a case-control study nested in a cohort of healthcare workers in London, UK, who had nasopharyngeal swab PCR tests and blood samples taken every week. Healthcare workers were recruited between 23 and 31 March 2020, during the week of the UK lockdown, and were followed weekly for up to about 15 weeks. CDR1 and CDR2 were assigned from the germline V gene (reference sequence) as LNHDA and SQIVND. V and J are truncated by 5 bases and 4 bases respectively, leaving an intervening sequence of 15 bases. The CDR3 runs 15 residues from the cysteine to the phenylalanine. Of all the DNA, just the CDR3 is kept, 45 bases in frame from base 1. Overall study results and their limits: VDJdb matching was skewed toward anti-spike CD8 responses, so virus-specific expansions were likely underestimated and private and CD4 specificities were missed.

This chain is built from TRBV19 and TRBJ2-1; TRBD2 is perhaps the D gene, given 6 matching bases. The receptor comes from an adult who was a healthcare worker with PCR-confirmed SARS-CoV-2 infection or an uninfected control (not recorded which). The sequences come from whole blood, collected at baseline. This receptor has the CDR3 CASSLGLANYNEQFF. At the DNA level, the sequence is TGTGCCAGTAGTTTGGGGCTAGCGAATTACAATGAGCAGTTCTTC.